This T cell receptor (beta chain) was captured in a study of CD8+ T cells in alopecia areata. The sequencing template was cDNA reverse transcribed from extracted RNA. Assay used: immunoSEQ multiplex PCR; TCRdb lists only in-frame clones, some missing. Here the sample spans some 220,000 clones, around 57% being singletons. With 0 bases clipped from V and 7 bases from J, the junction kept 8 bases outside the gene matches. The CDR3 sequence is 16 residues long. Germline V CDR1 and CDR2: LGHNA, YSLEER. Treatment here: oral pan-JAK inhibitor, 5-10 mg twice daily. This TCR was sampled from a human donor with alopecia areata. The rearrangement links TRBV4-3 to TRBJ2-4; 8 bases are a match to TRBD1. The sequencing used CD4+ T cells sorted from blood, collected at week 4, from a patient treated with tofacitinib. Here the CDR3 reads CASSQDGAGGSNIQYF. CDR3 sequence (DNA): TGCGCCAGCAGCCAAGATGGCGCAGGGGGCTCGAACATTCAGTACTTC.